The rows below give T cell receptor beta chains drawn from one sample of a study of T cells in Graves' hyperthyroidism and ophthalmopathy. In TCRdb, the multiplex PCR reads were re-called with MiXCR into one record per CDR3 protein. The sample includes fewer than 650,000 distinct CDR3 sequences, 14% of them seen just once. What was sequenced was blood. The origin of the receptors is a woman aged 35 to 49 with Graves' hyperthyroidism. Both conserved end residues are part of each CDR3. The D gene is left open where the match is weak. Size values are once, few and many counts, or a class for expanded clones, and some rows have none.

d_gene	abundance	v_gene	j_gene	len	CDR3nt	CDR3aa
-	few	TRBV5-1	TRBJ2-1	15	TGCGCCAGCAGCTTGGAGGGAATTAGAGGGAATGAGCAGTTCTTC	CASSLEGIRGNEQFF
TRBD1	many	TRBV29-1	TRBJ2-1	14	TGCAGCGTTCAACCGGGACAGGGGTGGGATGAGCAGTTCTTC	CSVQPGQGWDEQFF
TRBD2	many	TRBV6-5	TRBJ2-2	18	TGTGCCAGCAGTTACTCGATGTTGGCTAGCGGGAGTGGCGGGGAGCTGTTTTTT	CASSYSMLASGSGGELFF
-	many	TRBV6-1	TRBJ1-5	13	TGTGCCAGCAGTTCGAGGGGGGGTCAGCCCCAGCATTTT	CASSSRGGQPQHF
TRBD2	many	TRBV12-3/TRBV12-4	TRBJ2-3	15	TGTGCCAGCAGTTTAGGGACTAGCGGAGGAGATACGCAGTATTTT	CASSLGTSGGDTQYF
-	-	TRBV5-1	TRBJ2-5	17	TGCGCCAGCAGCTTGGCCAAGGCGTCAGCCTTTGGAGAGACCCAGTACTTC	CASSLAKASAFGETQYF
-	many	TRBV18	TRBJ2-1	16	TGTGCCAGCTCACCAGTTTTGACAGGTGGTTTGAATGAGCAGTTCTTC	CASSPVLTGGLNEQFF
TRBD1	few	TRBV20-1	TRBJ1-1	16	TGCAGTGCTGTCGGGGGACAGGGAATTTTGAACACTGAAGCTTTCTTT	CSAVGGQGILNTEAFF
-	-	TRBV5-1	TRBJ1-4	15	TGCGCCAGCAGCTCTATGGGGGCCGGGAATGAAAAACTGTTTTTT	CASSSMGAGNEKLFF
-	-	TRBV4-1	TRBJ2-7	14	TGCGCCAGCAGCCAAGCGGCAAGCAACGACGAGCAGTACTTC	CASSQAASNDEQYF
-	many	TRBV15	TRBJ1-1	12	TGTGCCACCAGCAGCAAAAACACTGAAGCTTTCTTT	CATSSKNTEAFF
TRBD1	many	TRBV28	TRBJ1-5	16	TGTGCCAGCAGTTTGGGGCCGGGACAGGGTAATCAGCCCCAGCATTTT	CASSLGPGQGNQPQHF
TRBD1	many	TRBV12-3/TRBV12-4	TRBJ1-2	16	TGTGCCAGCAGTTCCCGGGACAGGGACAGGAGCTATGGCTACACCTTC	CASSSRDRDRSYGYTF
-	-	TRBV28	TRBJ1-1	16	TGTGCCAGCAGTTTACAAGGGGCGATGAGGGTCACTGAAGCTTTCTTT	CASSLQGAMRVTEAFF
TRBD2	-	TRBV27	TRBJ2-5	12	TGTGCCAGCATAGGGGAGGGGGAGACCCAGTACTTC	CASIGEGETQYF
TRBD2	many	TRBV3-1	TRBJ2-3	15	TGTGCCAGCAGCCCGGGACTAGTTATATCAGATACGCAGTATTTT	CASSPGLVISDTQYF
-	many	TRBV2	TRBJ1-6	14	TGTGCCAGCAGCAACAGGGAAGTCAATTCACCCCTCCACTTT	CASSNREVNSPLHF
TRBD1	many	TRBV18	TRBJ1-1	13	TGTGCCAGCAGCCCACAGGGGGACACTGAAGCTTTCTTT	CASSPQGDTEAFF
TRBD2	few	TRBV3-1	TRBJ2-2	15	TGTGCCGGCAGCACTCCTAGCGGAAAAACCGGGGAGCTGTTTTTT	CAGSTPSGKTGELFF
-	many	TRBV28	TRBJ1-5	14	TGTGCCAGCAGTTTGTTTTCGAGTTATCAGCCCCAGCATTTT	CASSLFSSYQPQHF
-	few	TRBV6-1	TRBJ1-5	15	TGTGCCAGCCTACAGACGGCGACAAACAATCAGCCCCAGCATTTT	CASLQTATNNQPQHF
-	-	TRBV9	TRBJ1-2	14	TGTGCCAGCAGCTCCGGGGGGGAGACCTATGGCTACACCTTC	CASSSGGETYGYTF
TRBD1	many	TRBV27	TRBJ1-6	15	TGTGCCAGCAGTCCTCCAGGACAGGGGTATTCACCCCTCCACTTT	CASSPPGQGYSPLHF
-	once	TRBV6-4	TRBJ1-1	15	TGTGCCAGCAGTGAGGCTGTGGGACTAAACACTGAAGCTTTCTTT	CASSEAVGLNTEAFF
-	many	TRBV13	TRBJ2-1	17	TGTGCCAGCAGCTTAGGGGGTAGTCTTAGCTCCTACAATGAGCAGTTCTTC	CASSLGGSLSSYNEQFF
TRBD2	many	TRBV3-1	TRBJ2-3	15	TGTGCCAGCAGCCAATTAGCGGGAGGTTCAGATACGCAGTATTTT	CASSQLAGGSDTQYF
-	few	TRBV15	TRBJ1-1	15	TGTGCCACCAGCAGAGTAAGGCGGGAGGCTACTGAAGCTTTCTTT	CATSRVRREATEAFF
-	many	TRBV30	TRBJ2-1	13	TGTGCCTGGAATGCTTATTCCTACAATGAGCAGTTCTTC	CAWNAYSYNEQFF
-	many	TRBV27	TRBJ2-1	12	TGTGCCAGCAGTACAAACTACAATGAGCAGTTCTTC	CASSTNYNEQFF
TRBD2	many	TRBV6-1	TRBJ2-7	13	TGTGCCAGCAGTCCGGGACTAGCGGGAGGAGAGTACTTC	CASSPGLAGGEYF
TRBD1	many	TRBV18	TRBJ2-5	15	TGTGCCAGCTCACTCGCGACAGGGGCCCAAGAGACCCAGTACTTC	CASSLATGAQETQYF
TRBD2	-	TRBV4-1	TRBJ2-3	17	TGCGCCAGCAGCCAGGACGCTAGCGGGAGGGCCACAGATACGCAGTATTTT	CASSQDASGRATDTQYF
-	-	TRBV11-2	TRBJ2-7	12	TGTGCCAGCAGCTTGACTAGTAGCGAGCAGTACTTC	CASSLTSSEQYF
-	many	TRBV28	TRBJ2-4	15	TGTGCCAGCAGTTTTCAGGGATTGGGCAAAAACATTCAGTACTTC	CASSFQGLGKNIQYF
TRBD2	few	TRBV10-1	TRBJ2-3	11	TGCGCCAGCAGTGTGGCGGGGGAGCAGTATTTT	CASSVAGEQYF
TRBD2	many	TRBV20-1	TRBJ2-7	14	TGCAGTGCAGAGCCCCCTAGCGGGAGACAAGAGCAGTACTTC	CSAEPPSGRQEQYF
TRBD2	-	TRBV24-1	TRBJ2-3	16	TGTGCCACCAGTGAGAGAAGCGGGGACGGCACAGATACGCAGTATTTT	CATSERSGDGTDTQYF